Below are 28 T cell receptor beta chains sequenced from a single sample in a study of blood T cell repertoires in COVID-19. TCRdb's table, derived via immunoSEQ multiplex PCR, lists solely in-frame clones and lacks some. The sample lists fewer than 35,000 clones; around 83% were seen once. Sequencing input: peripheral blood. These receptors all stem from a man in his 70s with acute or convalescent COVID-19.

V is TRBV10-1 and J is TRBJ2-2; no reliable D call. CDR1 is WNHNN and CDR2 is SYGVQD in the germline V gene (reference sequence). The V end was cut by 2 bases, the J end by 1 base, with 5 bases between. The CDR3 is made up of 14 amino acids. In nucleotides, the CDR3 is TGCGCCAGCAGTGAGCAGATGAACACCGGGGAGCTGTTTTTT. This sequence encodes CASSEQMNTGELFF.

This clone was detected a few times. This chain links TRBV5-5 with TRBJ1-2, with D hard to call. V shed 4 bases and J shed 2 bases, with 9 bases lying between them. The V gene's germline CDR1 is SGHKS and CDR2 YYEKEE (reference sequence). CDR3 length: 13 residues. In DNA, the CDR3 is TGTGCCAGCAGCCCAGACACAAACTATGGCTACACCTTC. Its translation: CASSPDTNYGYTF.

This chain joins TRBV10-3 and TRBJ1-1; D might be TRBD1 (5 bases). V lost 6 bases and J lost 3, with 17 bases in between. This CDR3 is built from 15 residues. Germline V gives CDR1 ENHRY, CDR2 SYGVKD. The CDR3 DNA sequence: TGTGCCATCAGGGATCGACAGTGGGGGGACACTGAAGCTTTCTTT. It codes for CAIRDRQWGDTEAFF.

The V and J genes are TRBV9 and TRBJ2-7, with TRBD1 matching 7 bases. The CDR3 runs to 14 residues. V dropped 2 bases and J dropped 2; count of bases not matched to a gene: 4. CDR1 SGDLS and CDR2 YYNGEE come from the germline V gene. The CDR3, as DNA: TGTGCCAGCAGCGTTACAGGGGAGCCCTACGAGCAGTACTTC. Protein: CASSVTGEPYEQYF.

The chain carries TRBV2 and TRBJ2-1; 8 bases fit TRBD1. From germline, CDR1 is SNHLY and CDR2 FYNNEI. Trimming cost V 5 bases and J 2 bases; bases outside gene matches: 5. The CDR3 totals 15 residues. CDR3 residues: CASSQGAGTYNEQFF. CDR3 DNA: TGTGCCAGCAGTCAGGGGGCGGGCACCTACAATGAGCAGTTCTTC.

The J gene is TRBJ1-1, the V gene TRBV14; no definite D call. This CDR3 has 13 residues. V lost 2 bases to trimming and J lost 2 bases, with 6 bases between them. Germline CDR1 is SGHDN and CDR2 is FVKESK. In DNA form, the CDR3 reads TGTGCCAGCAGCCAATCCGTAAACACTGAAGCTTTCTTT. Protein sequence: CASSQSVNTEAFF.

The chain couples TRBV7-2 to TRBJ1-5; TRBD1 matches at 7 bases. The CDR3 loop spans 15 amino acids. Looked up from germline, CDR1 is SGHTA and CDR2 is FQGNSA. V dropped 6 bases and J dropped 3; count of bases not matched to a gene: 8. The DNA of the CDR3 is TGTGCCAGCAGAGCGACAGGGAATTCCAATCAGCCCCAGCATTTT. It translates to CASRATGNSNQPQHF.

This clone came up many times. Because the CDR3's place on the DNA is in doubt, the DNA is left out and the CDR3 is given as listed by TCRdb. The CDR3: CASSSSYMGGNYGYTF. This chain uses TRBV6-2 or TRBV6-3 with TRBJ1-2. The V gene's germline CDR1 is MNHEY and CDR2 SVGEGT. The CDR3 has 16 residues if both end residues are counted.

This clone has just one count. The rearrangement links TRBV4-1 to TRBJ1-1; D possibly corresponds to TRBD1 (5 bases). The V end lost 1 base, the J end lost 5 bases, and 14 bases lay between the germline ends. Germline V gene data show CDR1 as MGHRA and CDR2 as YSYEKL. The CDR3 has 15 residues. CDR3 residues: CASSQAYRGRTEAFF. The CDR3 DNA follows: TGCGCCAGCAGCCAAGCGTATCGGGGGAGAACTGAAGCTTTCTTT.

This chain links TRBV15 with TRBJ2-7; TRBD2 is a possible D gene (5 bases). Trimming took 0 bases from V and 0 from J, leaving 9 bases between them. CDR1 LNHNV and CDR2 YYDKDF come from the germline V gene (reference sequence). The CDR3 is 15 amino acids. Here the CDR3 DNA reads TGTGCCACCAGCAGAGATCCTAGCCCCTCCTACGAGCAGTACTTC. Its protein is CATSRDPSPSYEQYF.

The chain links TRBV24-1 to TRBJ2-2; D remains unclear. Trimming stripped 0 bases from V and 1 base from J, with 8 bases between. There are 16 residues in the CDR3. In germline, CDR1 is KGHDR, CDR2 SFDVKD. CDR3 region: CATSDLLPGNTGELFF. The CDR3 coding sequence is TGTGCCACCAGTGATTTGCTTCCGGGGAACACCGGGGAGCTGTTTTTT.

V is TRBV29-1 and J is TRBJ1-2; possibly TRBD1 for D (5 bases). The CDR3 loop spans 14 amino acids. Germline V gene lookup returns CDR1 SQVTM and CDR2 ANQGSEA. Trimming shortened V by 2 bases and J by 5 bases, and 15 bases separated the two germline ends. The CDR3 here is CSVEFRPGTYGYTF. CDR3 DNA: TGCAGCGTTGAATTTAGGCCAGGGACTTATGGCTACACCTTC.

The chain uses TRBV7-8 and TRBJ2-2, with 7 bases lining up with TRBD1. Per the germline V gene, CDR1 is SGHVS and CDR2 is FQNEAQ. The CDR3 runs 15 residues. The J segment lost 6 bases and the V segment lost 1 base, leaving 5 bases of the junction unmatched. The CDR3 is CASSLDRGMAGELFF. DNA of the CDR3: TGTGCCAGCAGCTTAGACAGGGGAATGGCCGGGGAGCTGTTTTTT. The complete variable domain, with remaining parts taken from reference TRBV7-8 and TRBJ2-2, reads GAGVSQSPRYKVAKRGQDVALRCDPISGHVSLFWYQQALGQGPEFLTYFQNEAQLDKSGLPSDRFFAERPEGSVSTLKIQRTQQEDSAVYLCASSLDRGMAGELFFGEGSRLTVL.

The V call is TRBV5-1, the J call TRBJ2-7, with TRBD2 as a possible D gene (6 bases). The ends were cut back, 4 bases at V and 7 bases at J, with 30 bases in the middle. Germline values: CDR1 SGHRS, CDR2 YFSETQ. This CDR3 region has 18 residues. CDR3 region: CASSMGLQITQLNVEQYF. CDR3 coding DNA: TGCGCCAGCAGCATGGGACTCCAAATAACTCAACTCAATGTGGAGCAGTACTTC.

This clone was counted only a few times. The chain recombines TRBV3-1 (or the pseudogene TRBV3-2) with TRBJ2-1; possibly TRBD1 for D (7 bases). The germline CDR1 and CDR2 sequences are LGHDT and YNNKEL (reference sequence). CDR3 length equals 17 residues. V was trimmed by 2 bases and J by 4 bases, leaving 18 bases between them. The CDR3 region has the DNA TGTGCCAGCAGCCAACAAGAGGGCAGGGGGGAGTACAATGAGCAGTTCTTC. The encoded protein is CASSQQEGRGEYNEQFF.

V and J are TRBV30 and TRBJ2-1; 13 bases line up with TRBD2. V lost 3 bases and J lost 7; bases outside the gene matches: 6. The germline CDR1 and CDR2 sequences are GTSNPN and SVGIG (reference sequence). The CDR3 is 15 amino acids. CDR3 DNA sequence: TGTGCCTGGAGAGGACTAGCGGGGGTCAGTAATGAGCAGTTCTTC. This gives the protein CAWRGLAGVSNEQFF.

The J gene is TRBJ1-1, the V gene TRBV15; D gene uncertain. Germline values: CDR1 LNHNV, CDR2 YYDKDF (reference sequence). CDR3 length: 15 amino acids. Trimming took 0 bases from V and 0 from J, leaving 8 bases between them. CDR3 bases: TGTGCCACCAGCAGAGATCAGGCATTGAACACTGAAGCTTTCTTT. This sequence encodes CATSRDQALNTEAFF. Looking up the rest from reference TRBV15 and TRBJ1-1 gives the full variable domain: DAMVIQNPRYQVTQFGKPVTLSCSQTLNHNVMYWYQQKSSQAPKLLFHYYDKDFNNEADTPDNFQSRRPNTSFCFLDIRSPGLGDTAMYLCATSRDQALNTEAFFGQGTRLTVV.

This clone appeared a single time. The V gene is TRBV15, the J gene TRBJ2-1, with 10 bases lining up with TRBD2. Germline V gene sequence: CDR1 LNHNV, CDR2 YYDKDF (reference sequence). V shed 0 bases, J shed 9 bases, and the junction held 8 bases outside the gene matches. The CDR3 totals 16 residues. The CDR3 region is CATSRDPQRGGGEQFF. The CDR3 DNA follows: TGTGCCACCAGCAGAGATCCCCAGCGGGGGGGCGGTGAGCAGTTCTTC.

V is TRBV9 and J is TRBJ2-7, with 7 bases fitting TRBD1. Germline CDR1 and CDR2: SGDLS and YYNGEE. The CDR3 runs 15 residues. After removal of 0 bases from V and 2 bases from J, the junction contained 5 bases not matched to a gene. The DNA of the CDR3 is TGTGCCAGCAGCGTAGGGTGGGACAGTACCTACGAGCAGTACTTC. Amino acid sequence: CASSVGWDSTYEQYF. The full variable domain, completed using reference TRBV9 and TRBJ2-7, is DSGVTQTPKHLITATGQRVTLRCSPRSGDLSVYWYQQSLDQGLQFLIQYYNGEERAKGNILERFSAQQFPDLHSELNLSSLELGDSALYFCASSVGWDSTYEQYFGPGTRLTVT.

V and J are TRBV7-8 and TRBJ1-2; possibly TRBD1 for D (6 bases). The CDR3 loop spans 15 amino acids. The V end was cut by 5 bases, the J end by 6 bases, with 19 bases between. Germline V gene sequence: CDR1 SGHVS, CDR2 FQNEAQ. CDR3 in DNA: TGTGCCAGCAGCCACCGGATGGGGGGGGCGGATGGCTACACCTTC. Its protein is CASSHRMGGADGYTF. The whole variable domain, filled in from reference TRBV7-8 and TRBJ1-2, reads GAGVSQSPRYKVAKRGQDVALRCDPISGHVSLFWYQQALGQGPEFLTYFQNEAQLDKSGLPSDRFFAERPEGSVSTLKIQRTQQEDSAVYLCASSHRMGGADGYTFGSGTRLTVV.

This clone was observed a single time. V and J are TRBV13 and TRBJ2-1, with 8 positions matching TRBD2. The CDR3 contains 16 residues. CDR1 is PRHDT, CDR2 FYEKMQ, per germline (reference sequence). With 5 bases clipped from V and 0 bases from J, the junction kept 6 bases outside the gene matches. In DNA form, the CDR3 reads TGTGCCAGCAGCACACGGGGGGGAACCTCCTACAATGAGCAGTTCTTC. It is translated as CASSTRGGTSYNEQFF.

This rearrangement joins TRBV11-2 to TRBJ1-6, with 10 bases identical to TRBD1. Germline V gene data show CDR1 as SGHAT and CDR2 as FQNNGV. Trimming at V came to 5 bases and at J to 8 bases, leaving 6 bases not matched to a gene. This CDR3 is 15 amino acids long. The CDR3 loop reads CASSPVGTGDSPLHF. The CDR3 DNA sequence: TGTGCCAGCAGCCCTGTCGGGACAGGGGATTCACCCCTCCACTTT.

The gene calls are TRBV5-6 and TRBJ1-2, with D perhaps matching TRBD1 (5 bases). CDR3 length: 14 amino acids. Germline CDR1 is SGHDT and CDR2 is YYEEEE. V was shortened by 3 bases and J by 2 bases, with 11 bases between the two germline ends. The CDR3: CASSSIGGNYGYTF. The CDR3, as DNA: TGTGCCAGCAGCTCGATCGGGGGGAACTATGGCTACACCTTC.

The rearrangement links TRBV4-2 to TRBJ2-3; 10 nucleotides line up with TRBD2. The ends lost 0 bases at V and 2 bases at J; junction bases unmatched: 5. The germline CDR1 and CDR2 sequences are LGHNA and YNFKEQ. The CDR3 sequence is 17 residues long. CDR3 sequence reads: CASSQEEAGGLTDTQYF. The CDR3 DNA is TGTGCCAGCAGCCAAGAGGAAGCGGGGGGGCTCACAGATACGCAGTATTTT.

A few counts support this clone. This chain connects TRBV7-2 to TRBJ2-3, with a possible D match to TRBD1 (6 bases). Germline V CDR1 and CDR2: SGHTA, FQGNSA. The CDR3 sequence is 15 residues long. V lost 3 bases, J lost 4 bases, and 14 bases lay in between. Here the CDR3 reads CASSFPTGLPDTQYF. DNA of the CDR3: TGTGCCAGCAGCTTCCCAACAGGGCTGCCAGATACGCAGTATTTT.

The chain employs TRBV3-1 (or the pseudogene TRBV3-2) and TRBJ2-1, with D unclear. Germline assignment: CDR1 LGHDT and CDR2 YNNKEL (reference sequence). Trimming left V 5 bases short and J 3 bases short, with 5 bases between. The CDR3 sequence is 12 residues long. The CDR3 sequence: CASSYSYNEQFF. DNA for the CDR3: TGTGCCAGCAGCTACAGCTACAATGAGCAGTTCTTC.

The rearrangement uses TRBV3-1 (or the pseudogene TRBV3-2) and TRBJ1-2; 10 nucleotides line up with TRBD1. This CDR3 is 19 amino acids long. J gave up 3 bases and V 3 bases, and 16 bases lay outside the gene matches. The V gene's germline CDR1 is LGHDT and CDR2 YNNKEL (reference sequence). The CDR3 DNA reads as TGTGCCAGCAGCCATTTTCGGGGGAAAGACAGGGGGCTCGACTATGGCTACACCTTC. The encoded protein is CASSHFRGKDRGLDYGYTF.

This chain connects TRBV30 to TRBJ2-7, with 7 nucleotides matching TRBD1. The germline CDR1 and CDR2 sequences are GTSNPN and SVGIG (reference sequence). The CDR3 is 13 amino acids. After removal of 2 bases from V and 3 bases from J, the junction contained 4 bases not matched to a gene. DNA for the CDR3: TGTGCCTGGAGTTCGGCAGGGGGCTACGAGCAGTACTTC. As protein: CAWSSAGGYEQYF.